The following is a TCR beta chain sequence with its context. Antigen unknown. The sample originates from a study of T cell repertoires in cytomegalovirus infection. Across the study: CMV epitopes that were recently identified and HLA-C-restricted were used alongside well-studied HLA-B-restricted ones. An indication of both CMV infection and matching HLA type came from public TCR beta signatures.

Overall study findings and caveats: Ex vivo responses were dominated by HLA-C-restricted CMV-specific TCR beta clonotypes. People with CMV and the relevant HLA were identified by cumulative public TCR beta family frequency.

Via MiXCR, TCRdb re-called the reads, giving one row per CDR3 protein. The profile shows about 890,000 distinct CDR3 sequences, around 30% of them singletons. CDR1 SGHVT and CDR2 SQSDAQ come from the germline V gene. The CDR3 spans 24 residues. The junction had 39 bases not matched to a gene; V was cut back by 5 bases and J by 8 bases. Sequenced material: cultured CD8+ T cells from PBMCs, taken from culture after CMV antigen stimulation. The receptor's source is a human donor in good health (CMV status not recorded). Some clones in this sample may be carry-over from other donors' samples. The V gene is TRBV7-4, the J gene TRBJ2-1; 7 bases agree with TRBD2. Here the CDR3 DNA reads TGTGCCAGCAGCCCCCGACCGAGTTTATTGAGTTGGGAACCTGGCGGGGGAGGGGACGATGAGCAGTTCTTC. This encodes CASSPRPSLLSWEPGGGGDDEQFF.